This is a list of T cell receptor beta chains from one sample in a study of blood T cell repertoires in COVID-19. Clones were read by immunoSEQ multiplex PCR, and TCRdb kept only the in-frame ones, dropping some. The table includes 55,000 to 65,000 clones, approximately 91% detected once. The source material was peripheral blood. The receptors stem from a woman aged 55 to 70 with active COVID-19. Both conserved end residues are part of each CDR3. Fields, in order: clone size, V gene, D gene, J gene, CDR3 protein, CDR3 DNA. D genes are given only for firm matches. Clone size is stated in some rows and not others, as once, few, many or a class when expanded.

abundance: NA
v_gene: TRBV19
d_gene: NA
j_gene: TRBJ1-3
CDR3aa: CASSISLSGNTIYF
CDR3nt: TGTGCCAGTAGTATTTCTCTCTCTGGAAACACCATATATTTT

abundance: NA
v_gene: TRBV7-6
d_gene: NA
j_gene: TRBJ1-5
CDR3aa: CASSPLPTGRGQPQHF
CDR3nt: TGTGCCAGCAGCCCTCTCCCCACAGGCAGAGGTCAGCCCCAGCATTTT

abundance: NA
v_gene: TRBV11-2
d_gene: TRBD1
j_gene: TRBJ1-3
CDR3aa: CASSFVVGGRGQGNTIYF
CDR3nt: TGTGCCAGCAGCTTTGTCGTCGGTGGCAGGGGGCAGGGAAACACCATATATTTT

abundance: NA
v_gene: TRBV29-1
d_gene: TRBD2
j_gene: TRBJ2-1
CDR3aa: CSVEVLWIAGVKANEQFF
CDR3nt: TGCAGCGTTGAAGTCCTGTGGATAGCGGGGGTGAAGGCGAATGAGCAGTTCTTC

abundance: NA
v_gene: TRBV18
d_gene: NA
j_gene: TRBJ2-1
CDR3aa: CASSPLPQASYNEQFF
CDR3nt: TGTGCCAGCTCACCACTGCCCCAGGCTTCCTACAATGAGCAGTTCTTC

abundance: NA
v_gene: TRBV10-3
d_gene: NA
j_gene: TRBJ1-2
CDR3aa: CAISESVQGRGTHGYTF
CDR3nt: TGTGCCATCAGTGAGTCAGTTCAAGGCAGAGGTACGCATGGCTACACCTTC

abundance: NA
v_gene: TRBV7-2
d_gene: NA
j_gene: TRBJ1-4
CDR3aa: CASSFLGGVGEKLFF
CDR3nt: TGTGCCAGCAGCTTTCTCGGAGGTGTTGGAGAAAAACTGTTTTTT

abundance: NA
v_gene: TRBV2
d_gene: NA
j_gene: TRBJ2-5
CDR3aa: CASSERDKRETQYF
CDR3nt: TGTGCCAGCAGTGAACGGGACAAACGGGAGACCCAGTACTTC

abundance: NA
v_gene: TRBV2
d_gene: NA
j_gene: TRBJ2-3
CDR3aa: CASALLSDTQYF
CDR3nt: TGTGCCAGCGCCCTACTCTCCGATACGCAGTATTTT

abundance: NA
v_gene: TRBV7-2
d_gene: TRBD1
j_gene: TRBJ1-5
CDR3aa: CASRGQGLINQPQHF
CDR3nt: TGTGCCAGCAGGGGACAGGGGTTGATCAATCAGCCCCAGCATTTT

abundance: NA
v_gene: TRBV13
d_gene: NA
j_gene: TRBJ2-3
CDR3aa: CASSLIPLDTQYF
CDR3nt: TGTGCCAGCAGCTTAATTCCTTTGGATACGCAGTATTTT

abundance: NA
v_gene: TRBV2
d_gene: NA
j_gene: TRBJ1-4
CDR3aa: CASRSGFNEKLFF
CDR3nt: TGTGCCAGCAGAAGCGGGTTTAATGAAAAACTGTTTTTT

abundance: once
v_gene: TRBV14
d_gene: NA
j_gene: TRBJ2-7
CDR3aa: CASSQVLGSFFYEQYF
CDR3nt: TGTGCCAGCAGCCAAGTATTGGGCAGTTTTTTCTACGAGCAGTACTTC

abundance: NA
v_gene: TRBV5-1
d_gene: NA
j_gene: TRBJ2-1
CDR3aa: CASSPTTGSNHNEQFF
CDR3nt: TGCGCCAGCAGCCCTACCACAGGCTCCAATCACAATGAGCAGTTCTTC

abundance: once
v_gene: TRBV6-5
d_gene: NA
j_gene: TRBJ1-2
CDR3aa: CASSRYGTSYGYTF
CDR3nt: TGTGCCAGCAGCAGATACGGGACATCCTATGGCTACACCTTC

abundance: NA
v_gene: TRBV19
d_gene: TRBD2
j_gene: TRBJ2-7
CDR3aa: CASSPGLAGGSEQYF
CDR3nt: TGTGCCAGTAGTCCGGGACTAGCGGGGGGAAGCGAGCAGTACTTC

abundance: NA
v_gene: TRBV11-2
d_gene: NA
j_gene: TRBJ2-3
CDR3aa: CASSWTGRGSTDTQYF
CDR3nt: TGTGCCAGCAGCTGGACTGGGCGGGGCTCCACAGATACGCAGTATTTT

abundance: NA
v_gene: TRBV11-2
d_gene: NA
j_gene: TRBJ2-3
CDR3aa: CASSLVGVRDTQYF
CDR3nt: TGTGCCAGCAGCTTAGTAGGGGTTAGAGATACGCAGTATTTT

abundance: NA
v_gene: TRBV6-6
d_gene: TRBD1
j_gene: TRBJ1-6
CDR3aa: CASSFPGRGLDSPLHF
CDR3nt: TGTGCCAGCAGCTTCCCCGGCAGGGGGCTCGATTCACCCCTCCACTTT

abundance: NA
v_gene: TRBV19
d_gene: NA
j_gene: TRBJ1-1
CDR3aa: CASSQTGNTEAFF
CDR3nt: TGTGCCAGTAGCCAAACAGGGAACACTGAAGCTTTCTTT

abundance: few
v_gene: TRBV3-1/TRBV3-2
d_gene: TRBD2
j_gene: TRBJ2-2
CDR3aa: CASSPRGRNTGELFF
CDR3nt: TGTGCCAGCAGCCCGCGGGGGAGGAACACCGGGGAGCTGTTTTTT

abundance: NA
v_gene: TRBV6-5
d_gene: TRBD1
j_gene: TRBJ2-3
CDR3aa: CAYRGQSTDTQYF
CDR3nt: TGTGCTTATAGGGGACAGAGCACAGATACGCAGTATTTT

abundance: NA
v_gene: TRBV9
d_gene: NA
j_gene: TRBJ2-7
CDR3aa: CASRDRSEQYF
CDR3nt: TGTGCCAGCAGAGACAGGTCCGAGCAGTACTTC

abundance: NA
v_gene: TRBV7-2
d_gene: TRBD1
j_gene: TRBJ1-2
CDR3aa: CASSLETGGYGYTF
CDR3nt: TGTGCCAGCAGCTTAGAAACAGGGGGCTATGGCTACACCTTC

abundance: NA
v_gene: TRBV19
d_gene: TRBD1
j_gene: TRBJ1-2
CDR3aa: CASSISGTGALYGYTF
CDR3nt: TGTGCCAGTAGTATTTCCGGGACAGGGGCCCTCTATGGCTACACCTTC

abundance: NA
v_gene: TRBV19
d_gene: TRBD1
j_gene: TRBJ2-6
CDR3aa: CASSIVSGGGGANVLTF
CDR3nt: TGTGCCAGTAGTATAGTGTCAGGGGGCGGTGGGGCCAACGTCCTGACTTTC

abundance: NA
v_gene: TRBV29-1
d_gene: TRBD2
j_gene: TRBJ2-3
CDR3aa: CSVSSGGGDTQYF
CDR3nt: TGCAGCGTTTCTAGCGGGGGAGGAGATACGCAGTATTTT

abundance: NA
v_gene: TRBV5-5
d_gene: NA
j_gene: TRBJ2-7
CDR3aa: CASSSILRDPAHEQYF
CDR3nt: TGTGCCAGCAGCTCGATACTCAGGGATCCAGCCCACGAGCAGTACTTC

abundance: NA
v_gene: TRBV29-1
d_gene: NA
j_gene: TRBJ2-7
CDR3aa: CSVEGGKGFHEQYF
CDR3nt: TGCAGCGTTGAGGGAGGTAAGGGGTTCCACGAGCAGTACTTC

abundance: NA
v_gene: TRBV7-2
d_gene: TRBD2
j_gene: TRBJ2-3
CDR3aa: CASSPDLAGADTQYF
CDR3nt: TGTGCCAGCAGCCCTGATCTAGCGGGGGCAGATACGCAGTATTTT

abundance: NA
v_gene: TRBV19
d_gene: TRBD1
j_gene: TRBJ2-2
CDR3aa: CASSMRRGHVGELFF
CDR3nt: TGTGCCAGTAGTATGCGCAGGGGGCATGTTGGGGAGCTGTTTTTT

abundance: NA
v_gene: TRBV2
d_gene: TRBD2
j_gene: TRBJ2-5
CDR3aa: CASRDGLARETQYF
CDR3nt: TGTGCCAGCAGGGATGGACTAGCAAGGGAGACCCAGTACTTC

abundance: NA
v_gene: TRBV5-3
d_gene: TRBD2
j_gene: TRBJ2-5
CDR3aa: CARSLGLAEETQYF
CDR3nt: TGTGCCAGAAGCTTGGGGCTAGCGGAAGAGACCCAGTACTTC

abundance: NA
v_gene: TRBV19
d_gene: NA
j_gene: TRBJ2-1
CDR3aa: CASSIGGPGSSYNEQFF
CDR3nt: TGTGCCAGTAGTATCGGAGGTCCGGGGAGCTCCTACAATGAGCAGTTCTTC

abundance: NA
v_gene: TRBV10-3
d_gene: NA
j_gene: TRBJ1-6
CDR3aa: CAISDTPGNSPLHF
CDR3nt: TGTGCCATCAGTGACACTCCGGGTAATTCACCCCTCCACTTT

abundance: NA
v_gene: TRBV10-3
d_gene: TRBD2
j_gene: TRBJ2-3
CDR3aa: CAISDLAGEDTQYF
CDR3nt: TGTGCCATCAGTGATTTAGCGGGGGAGGATACGCAGTATTTT

abundance: NA
v_gene: TRBV19
d_gene: TRBD1
j_gene: TRBJ1-4
CDR3aa: CASSPQGQGKEKLFF
CDR3nt: TGTGCCAGTAGTCCCCAGGGACAGGGGAAGGAAAAACTGTTTTTT

abundance: NA
v_gene: TRBV7-9
d_gene: NA
j_gene: TRBJ2-2
CDR3aa: CASTGLEGVGELFF
CDR3nt: TGTGCCAGCACCGGACTAGAGGGGGTCGGGGAGCTGTTTTTT

abundance: NA
v_gene: TRBV6-4
d_gene: TRBD1
j_gene: TRBJ2-2
CDR3aa: CASSEGQVAGELFF
CDR3nt: TGTGCCAGCAGCGAGGGACAGGTGGCCGGGGAGCTGTTTTTT

abundance: NA
v_gene: TRBV9
d_gene: TRBD1
j_gene: TRBJ2-2
CDR3aa: CASSPGTVGSGELFF
CDR3nt: TGTGCCAGCAGCCCCGGGACAGTGGGGTCCGGGGAGCTGTTTTTT

abundance: NA
v_gene: TRBV10-2
d_gene: NA
j_gene: TRBJ2-1
CDR3aa: CASSDQRVGYEQFF
CDR3nt: TGCGCCAGCAGTGACCAGCGGGTCGGGTATGAGCAGTTCTTC

abundance: few
v_gene: TRBV19
d_gene: NA
j_gene: TRBJ1-5
CDR3aa: CASTKGQSDHNQPQHF
CDR3nt: TGTGCCAGTACCAAAGGACAAAGCGACCACAATCAGCCCCAGCATTTT

abundance: NA
v_gene: TRBV4-2
d_gene: TRBD1
j_gene: TRBJ1-5
CDR3aa: CASSPGQPNQPQHF
CDR3nt: TGTGCCAGCAGCCCGGGACAGCCCAATCAGCCCCAGCATTTT

abundance: NA
v_gene: TRBV7-2
d_gene: NA
j_gene: TRBJ2-5
CDR3aa: CASSPGQPQTQYF
CDR3nt: TGTGCCAGCAGCCCTGGACAGCCACAGACCCAGTACTTC

abundance: NA
v_gene: TRBV6-5
d_gene: TRBD1
j_gene: TRBJ2-1
CDR3aa: CASRDRATYNEQFF
CDR3nt: TGTGCCAGCAGAGACAGGGCAACCTACAATGAGCAGTTCTTC